The 20 T cell receptor beta chains listed next were all sequenced from one sample in a study of T cell responses to AZD1222 COVID-19 vaccine. Assay: immunoSEQ multiplex PCR; the TCRdb copy retains only in-frame clones and omits some. Of 80,000 to 100,000 clones in the sample, roughly 90% were seen once. This specimen consisted of peripheral blood, obtained on day 0 of AZD1222 vaccination. These receptors were taken from an adult in good health.

The rearrangement uses TRBV7-6 and TRBJ1-2, with D perhaps matching TRBD1 (6 bases). V was trimmed by 5 bases and J by 2 bases, leaving 12 bases between them. Germline lookup yields CDR1 SGHVS and CDR2 FNYEAQ. The CDR3 consists of 14 residues. DNA for the CDR3: TGTGCCAGCAGCCCTGGACAGTTAAACTATGGCTACACCTTC. It is translated as CASSPGQLNYGYTF.

This rearrangement joins TRBV29-1 to TRBJ1-1, with D possibly matching TRBD1 (5 bases). Between the trimmed V and J ends, which lost 6 bases and 0 bases, there was a span of 11 bases. This CDR3 region has 13 residues. Per germline, CDR1 SQVTM and CDR2 ANQGSEA. The CDR3 region is CSVDSSMNTEAFF. CDR3 sequence (DNA): TGCAGCGTCGACAGCTCCATGAACACTGAAGCTTTCTTT.

The chain carries TRBV7-2 and TRBJ1-2, with D possibly matching TRBD1 (5 bases). Germline V lookup: CDR1 SGHTA, CDR2 FQGNSA. Trimming shortened V by 8 bases and J by 7 bases, and 17 bases separated the two germline ends. The CDR3 has 13 amino acids. CDR3 DNA: TGTGCCAGCTCGCGCAGGGACGGGGTTGGCTACACCTTC. Its translation is CASSRRDGVGYTF. The complete variable domain, with remaining parts taken from reference TRBV7-2 and TRBJ1-2, reads GAGVSQSPSNKVTEKGKDVELRCDPISGHTALYWYRQSLGQGLEFLIYFQGNSAPDKSGLPSDRFSAERTGGSVSTLTIQRTQQEDSAVYLCASSRRDGVGYTFGSGTRLTVV.

J is TRBJ1-2 and V is TRBV7-3; 8 bases are a match to TRBD1. The germline gives CDR1 SGHTA, CDR2 FQGTGA. Unmatched junction bases numbered 12, after V lost 8 bases and J lost 7 bases. The CDR3 covers 14 residues. This CDR3 reads CASSRSDRVTGYTF. CDR3 DNA sequence: TGTGCCAGCTCGCGGTCGGACAGGGTGACTGGCTACACCTTC.

The table lists this clone with a count of one. The chain is built from TRBV2 and TRBJ2-5, with D unclear. V was clipped by 7 bases and J by 1 base, with 4 bases between them. The CDR3 extends over 11 amino acids. CDR1 SNHLY and CDR2 FYNNEI come from the germline V gene. The CDR3 coding sequence is TGTGCCAGCATGGTCCAAGAGACCCAGTACTTC. This gives the protein CASMVQETQYF.

This chain connects TRBV10-2 to TRBJ2-7; TRBD2 agrees at 8 bases. V dropped 3 bases and J dropped 7; count of bases not matched to a gene: 8. Germline V gene lookup returns CDR1 WSHSY and CDR2 SAAADI. The CDR3 loop spans 14 amino acids. The CDR3 DNA reads TGCGCCAGCAGTGATTGGCAGGGCGGGGGGGAGCAGTACTTC. Its protein is CASSDWQGGGEQYF.

V gene TRBV10-3 combines with J gene TRBJ2-7; D gene uncertain. The CDR3 covers 14 residues. V shed 2 bases and J shed 3 bases, with 11 bases lying between them. CDR1 and CDR2 from the germline V gene are ENHRY and SYGVKD. The DNA of the CDR3 is TGTGCCATCAGTGAGGCCAGACTGAGCTACGAGCAGTACTTC. Amino acid sequence: CAISEARLSYEQYF.

This CDR3 reads CASSVGAGIEQFF. DNA for the CDR3: TGTGCCAGCAGCGTCGGGGCCGGAATTGAGCAGTTCTTC. The chain uses TRBV11-3 and TRBJ2-1, with D tentatively TRBD1 or TRBD2 (5 bases each). This CDR3 has 13 amino acids. Germline lookup yields CDR1 SGHNT and CDR2 YENEEA. Trimming removed 5 bases at V and 9 bases at J, with 14 bases between.

This clone was detected only a few times. This chain joins TRBV5-1 and TRBJ1-3; a possible D gene is TRBD1 (6 bases). The CDR3 is 15 residues long. V shed 0 bases and J shed 4 bases, with 11 bases lying between them. Germline CDR1 reads SGHRS; CDR2 reads YFSETQ. The CDR3 sequence: CASSLEVGTGNTIYF. The CDR3 bases are TGCGCCAGCAGCTTGGAGGTAGGGACAGGAAACACCATATATTTT.

The chain joins TRBV6-2 or TRBV6-3 to TRBJ2-5, with a weak D call TRBD1 (6 bases). The CDR3 runs 14 residues. The V end was cut by 1 base, the J end by 5 bases, with 11 bases between. Germline V gives CDR1 MNHEY, CDR2 SVGEGT. This CDR3 is CASSYFSGVETQYF. CDR3 nucleotide sequence: TGTGCCAGCAGTTACTTTTCAGGGGTCGAGACCCAGTACTTC.

The gene calls are TRBV5-1 and TRBJ2-7; no definite D call. V lost 0 bases and J lost 3, with 13 bases in between. Germline lookup yields CDR1 SGHRS and CDR2 YFSETQ. The length of the CDR3 is 15 residues. CDR3 protein: CASSLEASNSYEQYF. The CDR3 DNA is TGCGCCAGCAGCTTGGAGGCGTCCAACAGCTACGAGCAGTACTTC. The variable domain in full, with the rest retrieved from reference TRBV5-1 and TRBJ2-7, is KAGVTQTPRYLIKTRGQQVTLSCSPISGHRSVSWYQQTPGQGLQFLFEYFSETQRNKGNFPGRFSGRQFSNSRSEMNVSTLELGDSALYLCASSLEASNSYEQYFGPGTRLTVT.

The chain uses TRBV2 and TRBJ1-2, with unresolved D. CDR1 is SNHLY, CDR2 FYNNEI, per germline. V shed 6 bases and J shed 6 bases, with 5 bases lying between them. This CDR3 region has 10 residues. In DNA, the CDR3 is TGTGCCAGCAGAGAAAATGGCTACACCTTC. Translated: CASRENGYTF.

The rearrangement links TRBV28 to TRBJ1-2, with 8 bases fitting TRBD1. The CDR3 covers 11 residues. CDR1 and CDR2 (germline): MDHEN, SYDVKM. V trimming: 5 bases; J trimming: 12 bases; junction bases outside the gene matches: 5. CDR3 sequence (DNA): TGTGCCAGCAGTGAAAGGACAGGGCACACCTTC. Translation: CASSERTGHTF.

This rearrangement joins TRBV5-6 to TRBJ1-3; D gene uncertain. The CDR3 has 13 residues. Germline assignment: CDR1 SGHDT and CDR2 YYEEEE. Trimming cost V 1 base and J 6 bases, with 8 bases left between them. The CDR3 sequence is CASSLSGSNTIYF. The CDR3 nucleotides read TGTGCCAGCAGCTTGTCAGGATCAAACACCATATATTTT.

The chain uses TRBV28 and TRBJ2-5, with D possibly matching TRBD2 (6 bases). This CDR3 is built from 15 residues. V was pared by 1 base and J by 1 base, with 10 bases between. CDR1 and CDR2 (germline): MDHEN, SYDVKM. In DNA, the CDR3 is TGTGCCAGCAGTTTATTCGCGGGAATCCAAGAGACCCAGTACTTC. This translates into CASSLFAGIQETQYF.

The V and J genes are TRBV4-3 and TRBJ1-4; D is perhaps TRBD1 (5 bases). Trimming cost V 0 bases and J 7 bases, with 18 bases left between them. Germline V CDR1 and CDR2: LGHNA, YSLEER. The CDR3 length is 17 residues. CDR3 DNA sequence: TGCGCCAGCAGCCAAGAAGGGACGGGACCGGCTGGTGAAAAACTGTTTTTT. Protein: CASSQEGTGPAGEKLFF.

This clone turned up a few times. This chain connects TRBV27 to TRBJ2-1; D not resolved. The germline V gene has CDR1 MNHEY and CDR2 SMNVEV (reference sequence). This CDR3 contains 13 residues. Trimming left V 5 bases short and J 9 bases short, with 14 bases between. For the CDR3, the DNA is TGTGCCAGCAGTCTCACCGGTCGCACTGAGCAGTTCTTC. Amino acid sequence: CASSLTGRTEQFF.

CDR3 residues: CASSLYVGPGELFF. As DNA, the CDR3 is TGTGCCAGCAGCCTATATGTAGGGCCCGGGGAGCTGTTTTTT. The chain uses TRBV7-6 and TRBJ2-2; D not resolved. The CDR3 length is 14 residues. The V gene lost 5 bases and the J gene lost 6 bases, with 13 bases spanning the gap. Looked up from germline, CDR1 is SGHVS and CDR2 is FNYEAQ.

The genes are TRBV3-1 (or the pseudogene TRBV3-2) and TRBJ1-6; unclear D gene. The CDR3 is 13 amino acids. V was pared by 6 bases and J by 0 bases, with 3 bases between. The germline V gene has CDR1 LGHDT and CDR2 YNNKEL (reference sequence). The chain's CDR3 is CASRSSYNSPLHF. Written as DNA, the CDR3 is TGTGCCAGCAGGAGCTCCTATAATTCACCCCTCCACTTT.

This chain connects TRBV7-9 to TRBJ2-1; no firm D call. The CDR3 consists of 13 residues. Trimming stripped 3 bases from V and 3 bases from J, with 6 bases between. Germline CDR1 reads SEHNR; CDR2 reads FQNEAQ (reference sequence). CDR3 DNA sequence: TGTGCCAGCAGCTTCTCGGGCTACAATGAGCAGTTCTTC. Its protein product is CASSFSGYNEQFF.